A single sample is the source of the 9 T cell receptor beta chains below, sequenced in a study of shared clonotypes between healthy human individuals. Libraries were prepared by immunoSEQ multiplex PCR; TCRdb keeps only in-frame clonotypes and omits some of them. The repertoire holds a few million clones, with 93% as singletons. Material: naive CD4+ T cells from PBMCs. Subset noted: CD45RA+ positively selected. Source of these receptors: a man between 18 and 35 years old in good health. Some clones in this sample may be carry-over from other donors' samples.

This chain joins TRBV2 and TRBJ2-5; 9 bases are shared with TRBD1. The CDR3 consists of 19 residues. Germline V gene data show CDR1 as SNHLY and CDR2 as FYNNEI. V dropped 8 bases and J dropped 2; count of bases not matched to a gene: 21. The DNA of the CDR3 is TGTGCCAGCCTGAGCCTTACAGGGGGCAGGGGTTTGATACAAGAGACCCAGTACTTC. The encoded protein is CASLSLTGGRGLIQETQYF.

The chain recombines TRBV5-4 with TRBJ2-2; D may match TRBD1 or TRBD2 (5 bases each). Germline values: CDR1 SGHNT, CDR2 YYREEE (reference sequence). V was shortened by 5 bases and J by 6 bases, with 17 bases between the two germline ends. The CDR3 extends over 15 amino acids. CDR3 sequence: CASRRSLGDPGELFF. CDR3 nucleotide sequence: TGTGCCAGCAGACGGTCGTTAGGGGACCCCGGGGAGCTGTTTTTT.

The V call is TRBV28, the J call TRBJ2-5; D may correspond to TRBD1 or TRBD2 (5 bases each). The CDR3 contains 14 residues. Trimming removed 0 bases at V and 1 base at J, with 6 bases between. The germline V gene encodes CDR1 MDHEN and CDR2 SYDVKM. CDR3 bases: TGTGCCAGCAGTTTATGGGGGGTCCAAGAGACCCAGTACTTC. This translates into CASSLWGVQETQYF.

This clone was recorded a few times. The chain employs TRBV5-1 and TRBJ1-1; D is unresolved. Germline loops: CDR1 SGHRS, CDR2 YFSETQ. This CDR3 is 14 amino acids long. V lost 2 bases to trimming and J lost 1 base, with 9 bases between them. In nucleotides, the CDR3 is TGCGCCAGCAGCTTCAACTCGGGGAACACTGAAGCTTTCTTT. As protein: CASSFNSGNTEAFF. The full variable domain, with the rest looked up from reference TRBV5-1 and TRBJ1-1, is KAGVTQTPRYLIKTRGQQVTLSCSPISGHRSVSWYQQTPGQGLQFLFEYFSETQRNKGNFPGRFSGRQFSNSRSEMNVSTLELGDSALYLCASSFNSGNTEAFFGQGTRLTVV.

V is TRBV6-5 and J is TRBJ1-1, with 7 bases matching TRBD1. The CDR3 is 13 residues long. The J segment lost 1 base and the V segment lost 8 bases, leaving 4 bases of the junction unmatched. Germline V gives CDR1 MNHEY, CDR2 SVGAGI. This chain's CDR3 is CASSDRRNTEAFF. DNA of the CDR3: TGTGCCAGCTCGGACAGGAGGAACACTGAAGCTTTCTTT.

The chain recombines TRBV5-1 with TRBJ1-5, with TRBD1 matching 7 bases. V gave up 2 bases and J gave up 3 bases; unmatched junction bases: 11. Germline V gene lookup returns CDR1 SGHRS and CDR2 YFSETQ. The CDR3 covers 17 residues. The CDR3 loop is CASSLGREQGNNQPQHF. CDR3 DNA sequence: TGCGCCAGCAGCTTAGGACGGGAACAGGGGAACAATCAGCCCCAGCATTTT.

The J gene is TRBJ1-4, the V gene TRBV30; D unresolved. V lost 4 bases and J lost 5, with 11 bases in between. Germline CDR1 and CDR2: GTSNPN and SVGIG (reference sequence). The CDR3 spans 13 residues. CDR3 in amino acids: CAWMKGKNEKLFF. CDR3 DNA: TGTGCCTGGATGAAAGGGAAAAATGAAAAACTGTTTTTT.

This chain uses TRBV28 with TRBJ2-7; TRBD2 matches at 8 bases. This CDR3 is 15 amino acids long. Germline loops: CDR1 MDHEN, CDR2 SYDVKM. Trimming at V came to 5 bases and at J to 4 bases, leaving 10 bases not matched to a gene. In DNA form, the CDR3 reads TGTGCCAGCAGTCCCCTAGGGACTAGGAAGTACGAGCAGTACTTC. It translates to CASSPLGTRKYEQYF.

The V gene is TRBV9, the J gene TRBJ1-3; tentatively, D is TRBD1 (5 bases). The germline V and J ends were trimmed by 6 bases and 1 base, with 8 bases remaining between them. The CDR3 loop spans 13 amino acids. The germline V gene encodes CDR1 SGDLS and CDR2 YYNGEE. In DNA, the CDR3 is TGTGCCAGCACCCCAGGGTCTGGAAACACCATATATTTT. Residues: CASTPGSGNTIYF.